This TCR beta chain was found in a study of shared clonotypes between healthy human individuals. As originally analysed: Quality scores were absent from the junction-only immunoSEQ sequences, so filtering differed. Method: immunoSEQ multiplex PCR; TCRdb's copy keeps in-frame clones and lacks some. V and J calls and clone size follow that table, whereas D and trimming were derived from the DNA. Of about 1.5 million clones listed, around 98% are singletons. The clonotype comes from a man aged 30 to 39 in good health. Sequenced sample: naive CD4+ T cells sorted from blood. As to subset: CD45RA+ positively selected.

The CDR3: CASQEDYYGYTF. CDR3 sequence (DNA): TGTGCCAGCCAAGAGGATTACTATGGCTACACCTTC. The chain carries TRBV28 and TRBJ1-2; no definite D call. CDR3 size: 12 residues. V lost 8 bases, J lost 3 bases, and 10 bases lay in between. Germline V gene sequence: CDR1 MDHEN, CDR2 SYDVKM.